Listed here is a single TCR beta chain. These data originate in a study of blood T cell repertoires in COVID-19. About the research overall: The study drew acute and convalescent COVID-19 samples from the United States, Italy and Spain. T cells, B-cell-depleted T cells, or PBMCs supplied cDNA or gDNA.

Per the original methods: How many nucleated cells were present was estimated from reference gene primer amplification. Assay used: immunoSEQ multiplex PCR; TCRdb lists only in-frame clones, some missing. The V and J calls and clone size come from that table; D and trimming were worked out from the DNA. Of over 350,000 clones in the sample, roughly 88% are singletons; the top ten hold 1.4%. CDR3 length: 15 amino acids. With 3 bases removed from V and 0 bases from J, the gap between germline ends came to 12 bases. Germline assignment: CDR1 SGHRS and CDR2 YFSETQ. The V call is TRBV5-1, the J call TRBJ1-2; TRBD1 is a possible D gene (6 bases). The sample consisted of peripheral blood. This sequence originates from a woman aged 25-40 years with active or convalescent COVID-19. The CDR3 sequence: CASSYNRVSNYGYTF. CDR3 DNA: TGCGCCAGCAGCTATAACAGGGTATCTAACTATGGCTACACCTTC.